The source of this TCR beta chain is a study of OX40 agonist ivuxolimab in advanced cancers. Points from the study as a whole: CD4+ and CD8+ blood T cells expanded clonally by week 6 at 0.1 to 3.0 mg/kg.

Libraries were prepared by immunoSEQ multiplex PCR; TCRdb keeps only in-frame clonotypes and omits some of them. The sample lists 7,500 to 9,500 clones; roughly 87% were seen once. The ends were cut back, 3 bases at V and 0 bases at J, with 7 bases in the middle. The CDR3 loop spans 14 amino acids. The germline V gene has CDR1 MDHEN and CDR2 SYDVKM. Comments on this clone: What it recognizes is unknown.

The sequence came from an adult with an advanced solid tumor such as melanoma, head and neck, liver or kidney cancer. The V and J genes are TRBV28 and TRBJ2-3; D gene uncertain. The source was CD4+ or CD8+ T cells sorted from blood, collected in a trial of the OX40 agonist ivuxolimab. CDR3 in amino acids: CASSLVDSTDTQYF. DNA for the CDR3: TGTGCCAGCAGTTTGGTCGATAGCACAGATACGCAGTATTTT.